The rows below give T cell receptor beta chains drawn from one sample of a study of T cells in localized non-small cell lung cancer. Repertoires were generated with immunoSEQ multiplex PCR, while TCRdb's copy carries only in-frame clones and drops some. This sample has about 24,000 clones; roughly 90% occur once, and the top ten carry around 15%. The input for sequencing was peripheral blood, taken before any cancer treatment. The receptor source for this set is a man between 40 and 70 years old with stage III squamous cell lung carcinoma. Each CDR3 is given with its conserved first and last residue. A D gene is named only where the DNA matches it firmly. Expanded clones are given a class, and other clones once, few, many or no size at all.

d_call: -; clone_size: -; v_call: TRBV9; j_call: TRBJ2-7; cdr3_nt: TGTGCCAGCAGCGGACTAGGCTACGAGCAGTACTTC; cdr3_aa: CASSGLGYEQYF
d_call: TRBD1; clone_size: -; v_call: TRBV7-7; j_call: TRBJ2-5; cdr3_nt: TGTGCCAGCAGCACGGGACAGGGGGGGACCCAGTACTTC; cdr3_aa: CASSTGQGGTQYF
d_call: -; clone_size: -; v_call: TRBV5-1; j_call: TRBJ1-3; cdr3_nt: TGCGCCAGCAGCTTGGAGGCAGGGGCTGGAAACACCATATATTTT; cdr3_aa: CASSLEAGAGNTIYF
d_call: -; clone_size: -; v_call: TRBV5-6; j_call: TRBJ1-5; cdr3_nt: TGTGCCAGCAGCTTGGCACGGTTGGGCAATCAGCCCCAGCATTTT; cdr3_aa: CASSLARLGNQPQHF
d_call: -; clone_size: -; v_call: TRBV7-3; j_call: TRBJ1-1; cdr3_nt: TGTGCCAGCAGCCGTCTCTCGCACACTGAAGCTTTCTTT; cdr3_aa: CASSRLSHTEAFF
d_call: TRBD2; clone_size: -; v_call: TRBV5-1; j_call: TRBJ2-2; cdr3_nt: TGCGCCAGCAGCTTGGAGGTGGGAGGGCCGGGAACCGGGGAGCTGTTTTTT; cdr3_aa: CASSLEVGGPGTGELFF
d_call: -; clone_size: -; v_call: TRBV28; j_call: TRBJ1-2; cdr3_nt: TGTGCCAGCAGTTTAAGACAGGCTTCGAGCTATGGCTACACCTTC; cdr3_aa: CASSLRQASSYGYTF
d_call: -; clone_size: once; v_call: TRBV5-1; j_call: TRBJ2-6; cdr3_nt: TGCGCCAGCAGCCTGGACACCACCACTAGATTCTCTGGGGCCAACGTCCTGACTTTC; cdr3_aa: CASSLDTTTRFSGANVLTF
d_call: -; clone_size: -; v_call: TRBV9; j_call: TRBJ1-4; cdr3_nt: TGTGCCAGCAGCGGCAGTGGGGGGAAAAATGAAAAACTGTTTTTT; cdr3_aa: CASSGSGGKNEKLFF
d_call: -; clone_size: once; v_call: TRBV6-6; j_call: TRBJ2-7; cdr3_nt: TGTGCTAAAGGGCAGACCGTGTACGAGCAGTACTTC; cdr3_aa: CAKGQTVYEQYF
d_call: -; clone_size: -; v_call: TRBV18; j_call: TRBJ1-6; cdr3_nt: TGTGCCAGCTCACCACCGAACCGGTCTGGGATTTCACCCCTCCACTTT; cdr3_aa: CASSPPNRSGISPLHF
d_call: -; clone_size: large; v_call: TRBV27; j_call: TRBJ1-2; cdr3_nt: TGTGCCAGCAGTTTATCCCCGGCAGCGGTTAACTATGGCTACACCTTC; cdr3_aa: CASSLSPAAVNYGYTF
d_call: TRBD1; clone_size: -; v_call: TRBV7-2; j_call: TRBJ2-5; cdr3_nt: TGTGCCAGCAGCCCAGGGGGTTTTGGGGGGACCCAGTACTTC; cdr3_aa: CASSPGGFGGTQYF
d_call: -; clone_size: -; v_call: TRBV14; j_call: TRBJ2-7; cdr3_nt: TGTGCCGCCAGGGGCTACGAGCAGTACTTC; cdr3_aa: CAARGYEQYF
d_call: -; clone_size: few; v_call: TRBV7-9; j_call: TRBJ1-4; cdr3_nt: TGTGCCAGCAGCTTAGTACCGGAGGGGGAAAAACTGTTTTTT; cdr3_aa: CASSLVPEGEKLFF
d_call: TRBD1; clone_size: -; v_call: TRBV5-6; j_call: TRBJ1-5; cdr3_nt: TGTGCCAGCAGCTCCGGGACAGAATATCAGCCCCAGCATTTT; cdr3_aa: CASSSGTEYQPQHF
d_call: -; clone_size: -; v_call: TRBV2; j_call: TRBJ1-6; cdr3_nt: TGTGCCAGCAGTGAAGCGGGACGGTCCTATAATTCACCCCTCCACTTT; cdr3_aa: CASSEAGRSYNSPLHF
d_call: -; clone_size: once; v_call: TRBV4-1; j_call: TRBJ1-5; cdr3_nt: TGCGCCAGCAGCCAAGATGGGGGCAGGCGCAATCAGCCCCAGCATTTT; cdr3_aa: CASSQDGGRRNQPQHF
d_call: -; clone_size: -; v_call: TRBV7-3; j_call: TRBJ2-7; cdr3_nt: TGTGCCAGCAGCTTAATGCCCGGGCAGCCCGTCGGCGAGCAGTACTTC; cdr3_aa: CASSLMPGQPVGEQYF
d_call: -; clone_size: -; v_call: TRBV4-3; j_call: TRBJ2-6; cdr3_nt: TGCGCCAGCAGCCGCGCTCATCCGACAGAGAAATTCTCTGGGGCCAACGTCCTGACTTTC; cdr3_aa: CASSRAHPTEKFSGANVLTF
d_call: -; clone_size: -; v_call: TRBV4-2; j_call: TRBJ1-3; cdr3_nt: TGTGCCAGCAGCCAAGATCCAGGGAGAGCGGGAAACACCATATATTTT; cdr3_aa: CASSQDPGRAGNTIYF
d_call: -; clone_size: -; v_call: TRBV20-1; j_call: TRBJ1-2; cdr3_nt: TGCAGTGCCATTAACTATGGCTACACCTTC; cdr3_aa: CSAINYGYTF
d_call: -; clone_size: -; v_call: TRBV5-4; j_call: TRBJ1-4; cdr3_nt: TGTGCCAGCAGCCAAAGACTCAATGAAAAACTGTTTTTT; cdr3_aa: CASSQRLNEKLFF
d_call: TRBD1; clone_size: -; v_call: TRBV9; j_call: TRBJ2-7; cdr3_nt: TGTGCCAGCAGCGTAGAGGGGACAGGGGGGAGCGAGCAGTACTTC; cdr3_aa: CASSVEGTGGSEQYF
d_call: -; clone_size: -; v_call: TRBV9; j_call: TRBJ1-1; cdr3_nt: TGTGCCAGCAGCGGGGTGTCAGGGGCCGGCGACACTGAAGCTTTCTTT; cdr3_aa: CASSGVSGAGDTEAFF
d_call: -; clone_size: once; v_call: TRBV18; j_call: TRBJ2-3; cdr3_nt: TGTGCCAGCTCACGTCAGGACCGCACAGATACGCAGTATTTT; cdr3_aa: CASSRQDRTDTQYF
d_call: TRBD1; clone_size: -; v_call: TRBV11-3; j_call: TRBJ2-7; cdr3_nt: TGTGCCAGCAGCACTGGGACAGGAGTTTCCTACGAGCAGTACTTC; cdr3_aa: CASSTGTGVSYEQYF
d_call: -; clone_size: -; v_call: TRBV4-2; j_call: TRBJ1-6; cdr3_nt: TGTGCCAGCAGCCAAGGGGGGCGGGGTTCACCCCTCCACTTT; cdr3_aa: CASSQGGRGSPLHF
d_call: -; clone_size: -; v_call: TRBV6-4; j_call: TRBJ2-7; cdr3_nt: TGTGCCAGCAGTCCTTCGACGACCCCCTACGAGCAGTACTTC; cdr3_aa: CASSPSTTPYEQYF
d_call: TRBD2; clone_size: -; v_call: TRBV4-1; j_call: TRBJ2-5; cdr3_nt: TGCGCCAGCAGCCAAGCTCGATCGGGACTAGCTGTTTACCCCCAGTACTTC; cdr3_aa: CASSQARSGLAVYPQYF
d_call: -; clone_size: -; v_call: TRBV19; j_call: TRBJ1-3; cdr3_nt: TGTGCCAGTAGTATGATGGGCGCCGGAGGAAACACCATATATTTT; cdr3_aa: CASSMMGAGGNTIYF
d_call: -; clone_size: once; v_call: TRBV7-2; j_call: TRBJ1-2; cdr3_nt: TGTGCCAGCAGCAGAACCCTGGGCTACACCTTC; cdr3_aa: CASSRTLGYTF
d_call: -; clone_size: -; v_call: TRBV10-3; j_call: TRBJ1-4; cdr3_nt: TGTGCCATCAGTGGGACGGTTAATGAAAAACTGTTTTTT; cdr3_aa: CAISGTVNEKLFF
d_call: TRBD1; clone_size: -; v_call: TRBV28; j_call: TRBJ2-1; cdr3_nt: TGTGCCAGCAGTCCCGCCAGGGGGTCATCCGATGAGCAGTTCTTC; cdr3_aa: CASSPARGSSDEQFF
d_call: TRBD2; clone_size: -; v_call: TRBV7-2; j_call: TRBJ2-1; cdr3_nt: TGTGCCAGCAGCTCCTGGACTAGCGGGACCTCCTACAATGAGCAGTTCTTC; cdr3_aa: CASSSWTSGTSYNEQFF
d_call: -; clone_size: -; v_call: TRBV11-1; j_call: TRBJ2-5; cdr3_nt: TGTGCCAGCAGCTTATCGCCGGTCAGGGAAGAGACCCAGTACTTC; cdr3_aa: CASSLSPVREETQYF
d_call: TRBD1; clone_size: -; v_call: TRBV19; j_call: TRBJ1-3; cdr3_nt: TGTGCCAGTAGTCGGGGACAGAATCTAATCTCTGGAAACACCATATATTTT; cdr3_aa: CASSRGQNLISGNTIYF
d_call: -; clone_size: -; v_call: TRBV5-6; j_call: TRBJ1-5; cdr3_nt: TGTGCCAGCAGCTTGGCCCGGCAGGGCTTCAATCAGCCCCAGCATTTT; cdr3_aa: CASSLARQGFNQPQHF
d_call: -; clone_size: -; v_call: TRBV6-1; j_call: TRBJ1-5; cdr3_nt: TGTGCCAGTACCAGGGAAGGGGATCAGCCCCAGCATTTT; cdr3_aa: CASTREGDQPQHF